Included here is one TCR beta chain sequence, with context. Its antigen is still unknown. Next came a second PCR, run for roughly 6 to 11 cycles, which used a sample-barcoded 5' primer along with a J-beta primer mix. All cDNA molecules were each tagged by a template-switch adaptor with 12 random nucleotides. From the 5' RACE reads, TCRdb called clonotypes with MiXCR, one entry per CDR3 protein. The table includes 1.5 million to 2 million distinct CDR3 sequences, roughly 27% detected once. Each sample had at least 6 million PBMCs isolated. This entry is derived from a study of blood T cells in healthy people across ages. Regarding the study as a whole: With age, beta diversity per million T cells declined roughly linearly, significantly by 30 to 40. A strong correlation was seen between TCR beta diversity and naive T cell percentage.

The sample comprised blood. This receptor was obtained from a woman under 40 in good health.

The CDR3 here is CATSKVNEQFF. DNA for the CDR3: TGTGCCACCAGCAAGGTTAATGAGCAGTTCTTC. This sequence joins TRBV15 and TRBJ2-1, with D hard to call. This CDR3 has 11 amino acids. Germline-derived CDR1 and CDR2 are LNHNV and YYDKDF (reference sequence). V lost 4 bases, J lost 7 bases, and 5 bases lay in between.